The 32 T cell receptor beta chains below were found in one sample sequenced in a study of T-cell reconstitution after alpha-beta-depleted transplantation in children. The TCRbeta library was prepared with unique molecular identifiers. TCRdb re-derived calls from the PCR reads in MiXCR, one entry per CDR3 protein. This sample has fewer than 550,000 distinct CDR3 sequences, with more than 9% found just once. Sequencing was performed on PBMCs, taken before TCRalphabeta/CD19-depleted stem cell transplant. Source of these receptors: a child between 2 and 9 years old with inherited bone marrow failure, due to receive a stem cell transplant.

This clonotype was counted only a few times. The V call is TRBV16, the J call TRBJ1-2; D call uncertain. CDR3 length equals 14 residues. Germline V gene data show CDR1 as KGHSY and CDR2 as FQNENV. V lost 0 bases to trimming and J lost 4 bases, with 9 bases between them. This CDR3 is CASSQSGRPYGYTF. Here the CDR3 DNA reads TGTGCCAGCAGCCAATCCGGCAGGCCCTATGGCTACACCTTC.

This clonotype has ten or more counts. The V and J genes are TRBV19 and TRBJ2-1; 11 bases line up with TRBD2. This CDR3 has 15 residues. V gave up 3 bases and J gave up 7 bases; unmatched junction bases: 5. The germline V gene has CDR1 LNHDA and CDR2 SQIVND (reference sequence). The CDR3 is CASSMTSGNANEQFF. The CDR3, as DNA: TGTGCCAGTAGTATGACTAGCGGGAATGCTAATGAGCAGTTCTTC. Complete variable domain (other parts from reference TRBV19 and TRBJ2-1): DGGITQSPKYLFRKEGQNVTLSCEQNLNHDAMYWYRQDPGQGLRLIYYSQIVNDFQKGDIAEGYSVSREKKESFPLTVTSAQKNPTAFYLCASSMTSGNANEQFFGPGTRLTVL.

The chain has TRBV6-1 and TRBJ2-1; TRBD2 aligns across 10 bases. Trimming removed 5 bases from V and 4 bases from J; junction bases left unmatched: 8. The CDR3 is 16 amino acids. Germline lookup yields CDR1 MNHNS and CDR2 SASEGT. The CDR3 bases are TGTGCCAGCAGTCTTACCGGGACTAGCGTGTACAATGAGCAGTTCTTC. It yields the protein CASSLTGTSVYNEQFF.

This clonotype appeared many times. V gene TRBV4-2 combines with J gene TRBJ1-6, with D possibly being TRBD1 (5 bases). V was clipped by 0 bases and J by 7 bases, with 16 bases between them. The CDR3 is 17 residues long. Germline CDR1 LGHNA, CDR2 YNFKEQ. CDR3 amino acids: CASSQEEGRINNSPLHF. For the CDR3, the DNA is TGTGCCAGCAGCCAAGAGGAGGGACGGATTAACAATTCACCCCTCCACTTT.

J is TRBJ2-1 and V is TRBV12-3 or TRBV12-4, with 14 bases matching TRBD2. The CDR3 sequence is 15 residues long. The trim removed 3 bases at V and 9 bases at J, leaving 4 bases unmatched. CDR3 coding DNA: TGTGCCAGCAGTTTTTTGGGACTAGCGGGAGTTGAGCAGTTCTTC. Translation: CASSFLGLAGVEQFF.

As for this clonotype: This clone may be a read error of a much larger clone one base away. This sequence joins TRBV20-1 and TRBJ2-3, with D possibly being TRBD1 or TRBD2 (5 bases each). In germline, CDR1 is DFQATT, CDR2 SNEGSKA (reference sequence). The CDR3 spans 17 residues. V was cut by 0 bases and J by 1 base, with 17 bases left in between. CDR3 amino acids: CSARDFWGNAGTDTQYF. In DNA, the CDR3 is TGCAGTGCTAGAGATTTCTGGGGGAATGCCGGCACAGATACGCAGTATTTT.

This clonotype was picked up one time. A much larger clone lies a single base off, so this may be a read error. The chain joins TRBV3-1 to TRBJ2-4, with 7 positions matching TRBD2. The CDR3 runs 16 residues. Germline CDR1 reads LGHDT; CDR2 reads YNNKEL (reference sequence). J gave up 3 bases and V 4 bases, and 9 bases lay outside the gene matches. The CDR3 here is CASSPRRGEGKNIQYF. The CDR3 DNA reads as TGTGCCAGCAGCCCCAGACGGGGGGAAGGCAAAAACATTCAGTACTTC.

This clonotype was seen at least ten times. The gene calls are TRBV28 and TRBJ2-3; D is perhaps TRBD1 (6 bases). V lost 2 bases to trimming and J lost 6 bases, with 12 bases between them. CDR1 and CDR2 from the germline V gene are MDHEN and SYDVKM. The CDR3 loop spans 14 amino acids. CDR3 amino acids: CASSLGGSVDTQYF. CDR3 DNA sequence: TGTGCCAGCAGTTTAGGGGGCTCGGTGGATACGCAGTATTTT.

The chain joins TRBV30 to TRBJ2-7, with TRBD2 identical over 8 bases. The V gene end was trimmed by 3 bases and the J gene end by 7 bases; junction bases not matched to a gene: 8. In germline, CDR1 is GTSNPN, CDR2 SVGIG (reference sequence). This CDR3 has 13 residues. This CDR3 reads CAWRESGGVEQYF. CDR3 bases: TGTGCCTGGAGGGAAAGCGGGGGCGTAGAGCAGTACTTC.

This clonotype was recorded at least ten times. The genes are TRBV27 and TRBJ1-2; TRBD1 might be the D (6 bases). Germline assignment: CDR1 MNHEY and CDR2 SMNVEV (reference sequence). This CDR3 region has 15 residues. V was cut by 5 bases and J by 0 bases, with 13 bases left in between. The CDR3 spells CASSPYRATNYGYTF. The DNA for the CDR3 is TGTGCCAGCAGTCCATACAGGGCTACTAACTATGGCTACACCTTC.

This clonotype has ten or more counts. This chain's CDR3 is CSVERGVEQFF. CDR3 DNA: TGCAGCGTTGAAAGGGGGGTTGAGCAGTTCTTC. The V and J genes are TRBV29-1 and TRBJ2-1; D may correspond to TRBD1 or TRBD2 (6 bases each). V was pared by 2 bases and J by 9 bases, with 8 bases between. CDR1 and CDR2 from the germline V gene are SQVTM and ANQGSEA. CDR3 length: 11 residues.

This clonotype has just one count. The CDR3 here is CASSSDSTYGYTF. For the CDR3, the DNA is TGTGCCAGCAGCTCGGACAGTACATATGGCTACACCTTC. The chain recombines TRBV5-4 with TRBJ1-2, with D possibly matching TRBD1 (6 bases). V was clipped by 3 bases and J by 5 bases, with 11 bases between them. This CDR3 has 13 amino acids. From germline, CDR1 is SGHNT and CDR2 YYREEE (reference sequence).

In its sample, this clonotype was seen a few times. The chain joins TRBV11-2 to TRBJ2-1, with D uncertain. Germline loops: CDR1 SGHAT, CDR2 FQNNGV. The CDR3 covers 11 residues. The V end lost 5 bases, the J end lost 10 bases, and 9 bases lay between the germline ends. The CDR3 loop is CASSLLKEQFF. CDR3 DNA sequence: TGTGCCAGCAGCCTTCTAAAGGAGCAGTTCTTC. Filled out from reference TRBV11-2 and TRBJ2-1, the complete variable domain reads EAGVAQSPRYKIIEKRQSVAFWCNPISGHATLYWYQQILGQGPKLLIQFQNNGVVDDSQLPKDRFSAERLKGVDSTLKIQPAKLEDSAVYLCASSLLKEQFFGPGTRLTVL.

This clonotype has a handful of counts. The rearrangement uses TRBV25-1 and TRBJ2-7; TRBD1 matches 9 bases. The trim removed 5 bases at V and 4 bases at J, leaving 12 bases unmatched. The CDR3 loop spans 16 amino acids. The germline CDR1 and CDR2 sequences are MGHDK and SYGVNS. The CDR3, as DNA: TGTGCCAGCAGTTTACTTCCGTTGGGACAGGGATACGAGCAGTACTTC. It specifies CASSLLPLGQGYEQYF.

This clonotype has at least ten counts. The chain recombines TRBV7-6 with TRBJ2-7; 9 positions match TRBD1. V was clipped by 3 bases and J by 2 bases; unmatched bases: 8. The CDR3 covers 16 residues. Germline values: CDR1 SGHVS, CDR2 FNYEAQ. The CDR3 here is CASSFNPGQGPYEQYF. CDR3 sequence (DNA): TGTGCCAGCAGCTTTAATCCGGGACAGGGTCCCTACGAGCAGTACTTC.

At least ten counts were recorded for this clonotype. The chain joins TRBV29-1 to TRBJ2-7, with TRBD2 matching 9 bases. V gave up 6 bases and J gave up 7 bases; unmatched junction bases: 4. CDR3 size: 11 residues. CDR1 and CDR2 (germline): SQVTM, ANQGSEA. CDR3 in amino acids: CSVSAGGEQYF. CDR3 DNA: TGCAGCGTGTCGGCGGGGGGGGAGCAGTACTTC.

This clonotype was seen many times. This chain uses TRBV7-9 with TRBJ1-2; 8 bases map to TRBD1. Germline CDR1 SEHNR, CDR2 FQNEAQ (reference sequence). There are 12 residues in the CDR3. J was trimmed by 8 bases and V by 1 base; bases with no gene match: 0. CDR3 sequence (DNA): TGTGCCAGCAGCTTAGGGGACAGGGGCTACACCTTC. Residues: CASSLGDRGYTF.

This clonotype has at least ten counts. The chain recombines TRBV20-1 with TRBJ2-7; 8 positions agree with TRBD1. The CDR3 runs to 11 residues. J lost 6 bases, V lost 3 bases, and 1 base had no gene match. Germline V gene sequence: CDR1 DFQATT, CDR2 SNEGSKA (reference sequence). In DNA form, the CDR3 reads TGCAGTGCTAGGGACAGGGCCGAGCAGTACTTC. It translates to CSARDRAEQYF.

This clonotype was counted a few times. The V and J genes are TRBV12-3 or TRBV12-4 and TRBJ1-1, with TRBD1 matching over 11 bases. There are 15 residues in the CDR3. V shed 5 bases and J 7 bases; nucleotides not matched to a gene: 9. In DNA form, the CDR3 reads TGTGCCAGCAGTCCACCGGGACAGGGGGGAGGTGAAGCTTTCTTT. Its translation is CASSPPGQGGGEAFF.

This clonotype has ten or more counts. This chain uses TRBV9 with TRBJ2-2, with D unresolved. Trimming removed 4 bases at V and 5 bases at J, with 9 bases between. The CDR3 covers 13 residues. The germline V gene has CDR1 SGDLS and CDR2 YYNGEE. The CDR3 protein is CASSPTLTGELFF. As DNA, the CDR3 is TGTGCCAGCAGCCCCACTTTGACCGGGGAGCTGTTTTTT. The full variable domain, with the rest looked up from reference TRBV9 and TRBJ2-2, is DSGVTQTPKHLITATGQRVTLRCSPRSGDLSVYWYQQSLDQGLQFLIQYYNGEERAKGNILERFSAQQFPDLHSELNLSSLELGDSALYFCASSPTLTGELFFGEGSRLTVL.

This clonotype has at least ten counts. The chain couples TRBV5-1 to TRBJ2-1; the match to TRBD2 covers 10 bases. After removal of 4 bases from V and 1 base from J, the junction contained 11 bases not matched to a gene. The CDR3 sequence is 18 residues long. Germline CDR1 is SGHRS and CDR2 is YFSETQ. The CDR3 bases are TGCGCCAGCAGCGGAGAACTAGCGGGACTTCTATCCTACAATGAGCAGTTCTTC. Its protein is CASSGELAGLLSYNEQFF.

The rearrangement links TRBV12-3 or TRBV12-4 to TRBJ2-1; D uncertain. The CDR3 runs to 16 residues. With 6 bases removed from V and 2 bases from J, the gap between germline ends came to 17 bases. Here the CDR3 reads CASSPFHQDPYNEQFF. CDR3 sequence (DNA): TGTGCCAGCAGCCCGTTTCATCAGGACCCCTACAATGAGCAGTTCTTC.

There are a few counts of this clonotype. CDR3 protein: CASSSDSSGYEQYF. CDR3 sequence (DNA): TGTGCCAGCAGTTCTGACAGCTCGGGATACGAGCAGTACTTC. The V and J genes are TRBV27 and TRBJ2-7; D tentatively fits TRBD1 or TRBD2 (5 bases each). The CDR3 runs to 14 residues. CDR1 MNHEY and CDR2 SMNVEV come from the germline V gene (reference sequence). The V and J ends lost 4 bases and 4 bases respectively, with 14 bases between them.

On this clonotype itself: This clone may be a read error of a much larger clone one base away. CDR3 nucleotide sequence: TGTGCCAGCAGTTACTTTATAGGACAGAACTACGGGCAGTACTTC. It is translated as CASSYFIGQNYGQYF. V usage is TRBV6-5 and J usage is TRBJ2-7; TRBD1 might be the D (6 bases). Germline-derived CDR1 and CDR2 are MNHEY and SVGAGI. CDR3 length: 15 amino acids.

The genes are TRBV12-3 or TRBV12-4 and TRBJ1-5; D ambiguous. This CDR3 spans 12 amino acids. The V end lost 6 bases, the J end lost 7 bases, and 10 bases lay between the germline ends. The CDR3 DNA follows: TGTGCCAGCAGAATCTCAACCCAGCCCCAGCATTTT. Protein product: CASRISTQPQHF.

This clonotype has a handful of counts. The V and J genes are TRBV25-1 and TRBJ1-6, with D unclear. Germline assignment: CDR1 MGHDK and CDR2 SYGVNS. The CDR3 has 13 amino acids. V lost 3 bases to trimming and J lost 6 bases, with 6 bases between them. Here the CDR3 reads CASSEQSNSPLHF. The DNA of the CDR3 is TGTGCCAGCAGTGAGCAGAGTAATTCACCCCTCCACTTT.

This clonotype appeared a few times. The rearrangement joins TRBV19 to TRBJ2-7, with 8 bases lining up with TRBD1. Germline V gene lookup returns CDR1 LNHDA and CDR2 SQIVND (reference sequence). With 5 bases clipped from V and 5 bases from J, the junction kept 5 bases outside the gene matches. This CDR3 is 13 amino acids long. This CDR3 reads CASSPTGVHEQYF. In nucleotides, the CDR3 is TGTGCCAGTAGTCCGACAGGGGTACACGAGCAGTACTTC.

This clonotype was seen many times. The V and J genes are TRBV29-1 and TRBJ2-3, with 9 bases fitting TRBD2. The CDR3 totals 15 residues. Germline V gene data show CDR1 as SQVTM and CDR2 as ANQGSEA. V shed 6 bases and J 5 bases; nucleotides not matched to a gene: 12. CDR3 loop: CSVRGLAGGIDTQYF. For the CDR3, the DNA is TGCAGCGTCCGAGGACTCGCGGGAGGGATAGATACGCAGTATTTT.

Many counts were recorded for this clonotype. The V and J genes are TRBV28 and TRBJ2-1; D possibly uses TRBD1 or TRBD2 (5 bases each). The CDR3 runs to 14 residues. CDR1 MDHEN and CDR2 SYDVKM come from the germline V gene. V was pared by 5 bases and J by 8 bases, with 16 bases between. CDR3 sequence reads: CASSGPGASDEQFF. The CDR3 coding sequence is TGTGCCAGCAGTGGACCCGGGGCCTCGGATGAGCAGTTCTTC.

The table lists this clonotype with many counts. The chain is built from TRBV5-1 and TRBJ2-1, with 7 bases matching TRBD2. J was trimmed by 6 bases and V by 4 bases; bases with no gene match: 16. The CDR3 covers 17 residues. Germline V gene lookup returns CDR1 SGHRS and CDR2 YFSETQ. CDR3 protein: CASSLGWGGTRFNEQFF. CDR3 bases: TGCGCCAGCAGCCTAGGGTGGGGGGGGACCAGATTCAATGAGCAGTTCTTC.

This clonotype showed up many times. The V and J genes are TRBV4-3 and TRBJ2-1; maybe TRBD2 (5 bases). The CDR3 has 18 residues. Germline CDR1 reads LGHNA; CDR2 reads YSLEER. V shed 4 bases and J shed 8 bases, with 27 bases lying between them. The CDR3 sequence is CASSPELARFFGGDEQFF. DNA for the CDR3: TGCGCCAGCAGCCCGGAGCTAGCACGATTTTTTGGAGGAGATGAGCAGTTCTTC.

This clonotype has at least ten counts. The genes are TRBV7-9 and TRBJ2-7; 8 bases match TRBD2. Germline CDR1 reads SEHNR; CDR2 reads FQNEAQ (reference sequence). The CDR3 has 18 amino acids. The V gene end was trimmed by 5 bases and the J gene end by 6 bases; junction bases not matched to a gene: 21. The CDR3 region is CASSGDQAGVFVRGEQYF. In DNA, the CDR3 is TGTGCCAGCAGCGGCGATCAAGCGGGAGTGTTTGTTAGGGGCGAGCAGTACTTC.